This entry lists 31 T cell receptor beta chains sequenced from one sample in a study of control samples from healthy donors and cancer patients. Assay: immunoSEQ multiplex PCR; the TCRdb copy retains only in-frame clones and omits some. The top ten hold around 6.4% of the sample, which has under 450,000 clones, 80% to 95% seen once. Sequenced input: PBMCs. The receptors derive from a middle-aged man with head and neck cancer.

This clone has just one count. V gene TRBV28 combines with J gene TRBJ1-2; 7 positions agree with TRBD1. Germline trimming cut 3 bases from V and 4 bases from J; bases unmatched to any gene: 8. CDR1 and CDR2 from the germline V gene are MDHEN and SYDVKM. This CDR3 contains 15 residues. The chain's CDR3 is CASSLYRQGTYGYTF. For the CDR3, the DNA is TGTGCCAGCAGTTTGTACCGACAGGGTACCTATGGCTACACCTTC.

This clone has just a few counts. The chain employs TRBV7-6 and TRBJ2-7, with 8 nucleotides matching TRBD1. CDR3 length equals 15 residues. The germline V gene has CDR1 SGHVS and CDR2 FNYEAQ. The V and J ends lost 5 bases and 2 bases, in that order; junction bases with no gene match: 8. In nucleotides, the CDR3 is TGTGCCAGCAGCGCGCAGACAGGGGTCCCCTACGAGCAGTACTTC. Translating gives CASSAQTGVPYEQYF.

The CDR3 protein is CASSPRGLYEQYF. The DNA for the CDR3 is TGTGCCAGCAGTCCGCGGGGGCTCTACGAGCAGTACTTC. This rearrangement joins TRBV27 to TRBJ2-7; D is possibly TRBD2 (7 bases). V lost 5 bases to trimming and J lost 3 bases, with 11 bases between them. The germline gives CDR1 MNHEY, CDR2 SMNVEV (reference sequence). This CDR3 has 13 residues.

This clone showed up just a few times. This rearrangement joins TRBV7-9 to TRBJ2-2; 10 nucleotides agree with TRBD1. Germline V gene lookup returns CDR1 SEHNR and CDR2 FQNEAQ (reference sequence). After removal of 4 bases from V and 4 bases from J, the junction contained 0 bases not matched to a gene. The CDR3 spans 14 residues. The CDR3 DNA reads TGTGCCAGCAGCTGGACAGGGGGCACCGGGGAGCTGTTTTTT. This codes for CASSWTGGTGELFF.

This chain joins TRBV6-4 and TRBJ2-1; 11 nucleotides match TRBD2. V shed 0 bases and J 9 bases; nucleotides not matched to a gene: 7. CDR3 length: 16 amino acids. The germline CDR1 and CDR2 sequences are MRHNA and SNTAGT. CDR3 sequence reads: CASSDSIAGGPTEQFF. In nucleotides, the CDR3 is TGTGCCAGCAGTGACTCTATAGCGGGGGGGCCGACTGAGCAGTTCTTC.

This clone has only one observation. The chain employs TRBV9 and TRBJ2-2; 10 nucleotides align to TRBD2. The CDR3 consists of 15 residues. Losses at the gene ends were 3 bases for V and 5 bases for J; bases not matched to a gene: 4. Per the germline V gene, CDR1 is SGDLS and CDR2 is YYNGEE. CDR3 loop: CASSESGRGTGELFF. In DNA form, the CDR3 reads TGTGCCAGCAGCGAGAGCGGGAGGGGGACCGGGGAGCTGTTTTTT.

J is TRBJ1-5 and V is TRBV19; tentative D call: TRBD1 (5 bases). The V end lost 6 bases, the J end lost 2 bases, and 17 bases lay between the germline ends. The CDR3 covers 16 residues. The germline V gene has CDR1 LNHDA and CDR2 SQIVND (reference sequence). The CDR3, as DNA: TGTGCCAGTAGCAACGGGGGGTCTGTACGCAATCAGCCCCAGCATTTT. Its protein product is CASSNGGSVRNQPQHF. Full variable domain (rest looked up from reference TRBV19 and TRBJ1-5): DGGITQSPKYLFRKEGQNVTLSCEQNLNHDAMYWYRQDPGQGLRLIYYSQIVNDFQKGDIAEGYSVSREKKESFPLTVTSAQKNPTAFYLCASSNGGSVRNQPQHFGDGTRLSIL.

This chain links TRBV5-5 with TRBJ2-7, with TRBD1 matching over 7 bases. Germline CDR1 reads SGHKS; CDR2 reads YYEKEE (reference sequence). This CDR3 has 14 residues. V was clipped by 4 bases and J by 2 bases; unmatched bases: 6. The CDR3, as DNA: TGTGCCAGCAGCCAATACGGGACAGCCTACGAGCAGTACTTC. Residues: CASSQYGTAYEQYF.

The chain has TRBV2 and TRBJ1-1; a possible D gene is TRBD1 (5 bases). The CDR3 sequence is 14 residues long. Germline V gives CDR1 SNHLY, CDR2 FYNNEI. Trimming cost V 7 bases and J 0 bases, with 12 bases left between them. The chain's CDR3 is CASTPRDLNTEAFF. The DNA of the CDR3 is TGTGCCAGCACCCCCAGGGACCTGAACACTGAAGCTTTCTTT.

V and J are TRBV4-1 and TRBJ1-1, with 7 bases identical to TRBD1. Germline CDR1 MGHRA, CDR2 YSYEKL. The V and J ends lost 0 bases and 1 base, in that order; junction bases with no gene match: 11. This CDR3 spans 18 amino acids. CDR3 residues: CASSQDNRQGKRNTEAFF. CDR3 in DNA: TGCGCCAGCAGCCAAGATAATCGACAGGGAAAACGGAACACTGAAGCTTTCTTT.

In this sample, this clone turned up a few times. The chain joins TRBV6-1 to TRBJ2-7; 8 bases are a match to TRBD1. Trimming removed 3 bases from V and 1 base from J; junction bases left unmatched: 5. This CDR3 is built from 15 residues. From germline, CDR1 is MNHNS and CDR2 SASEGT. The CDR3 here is CASSDIRGRSYEQYF. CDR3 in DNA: TGTGCCAGCAGTGACATCAGGGGGCGATCCTACGAGCAGTACTTC.

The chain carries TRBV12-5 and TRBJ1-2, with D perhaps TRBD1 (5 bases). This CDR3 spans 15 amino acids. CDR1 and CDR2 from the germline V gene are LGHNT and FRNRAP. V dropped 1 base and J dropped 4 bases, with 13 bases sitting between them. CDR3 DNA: TGTGCTAGTGGTTTGGGGACAACTACCTTCTATGGCTACACCTTC. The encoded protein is CASGLGTTTFYGYTF.

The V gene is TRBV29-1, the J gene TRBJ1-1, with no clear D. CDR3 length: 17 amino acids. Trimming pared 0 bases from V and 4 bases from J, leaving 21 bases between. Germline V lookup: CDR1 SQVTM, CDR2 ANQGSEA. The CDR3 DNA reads TGCAGCGTTGAAGATCGGAACCGACCGACGCGAGGCACTGAAGCTTTCTTT. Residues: CSVEDRNRPTRGTEAFF.

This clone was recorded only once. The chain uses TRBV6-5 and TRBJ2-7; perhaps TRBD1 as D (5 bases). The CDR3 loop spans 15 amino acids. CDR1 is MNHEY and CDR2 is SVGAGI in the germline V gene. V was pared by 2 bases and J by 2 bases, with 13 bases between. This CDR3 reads CASSYGTGTAYEQYF. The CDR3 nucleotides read TGTGCCAGCAGTTACGGCACAGGTACGGCCTACGAGCAGTACTTC.

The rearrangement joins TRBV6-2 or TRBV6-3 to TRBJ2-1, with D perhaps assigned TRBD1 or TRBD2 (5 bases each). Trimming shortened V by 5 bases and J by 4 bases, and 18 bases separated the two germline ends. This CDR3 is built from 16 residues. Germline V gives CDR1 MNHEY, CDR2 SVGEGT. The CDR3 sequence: CASSGPGRPFYNEQFF. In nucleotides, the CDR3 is TGTGCCAGCAGTGGCCCAGGGAGACCGTTTTACAATGAGCAGTTCTTC.

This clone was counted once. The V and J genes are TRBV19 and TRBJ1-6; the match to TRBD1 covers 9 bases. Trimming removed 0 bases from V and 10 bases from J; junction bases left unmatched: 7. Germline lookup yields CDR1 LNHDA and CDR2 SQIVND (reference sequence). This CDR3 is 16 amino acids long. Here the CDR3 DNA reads TGTGCCAGTAGTATAGACACCGGGACAGGGCGGTCACCCCTCCACTTT. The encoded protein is CASSIDTGTGRSPLHF.

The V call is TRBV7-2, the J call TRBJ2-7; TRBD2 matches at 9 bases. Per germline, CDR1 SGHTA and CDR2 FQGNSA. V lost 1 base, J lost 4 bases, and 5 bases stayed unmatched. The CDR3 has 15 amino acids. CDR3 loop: CASSLVRGGRYEQYF. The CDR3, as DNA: TGTGCCAGCAGCTTAGTGCGGGGGGGCAGGTACGAGCAGTACTTC.

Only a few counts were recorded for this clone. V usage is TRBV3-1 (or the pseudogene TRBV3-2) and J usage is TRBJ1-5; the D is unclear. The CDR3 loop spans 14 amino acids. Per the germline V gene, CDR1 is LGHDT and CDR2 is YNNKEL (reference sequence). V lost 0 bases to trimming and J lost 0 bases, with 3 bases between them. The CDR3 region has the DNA TGTGCCAGCAGCCAAGACATTAGCAATCAGCCCCAGCATTTT. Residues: CASSQDISNQPQHF.

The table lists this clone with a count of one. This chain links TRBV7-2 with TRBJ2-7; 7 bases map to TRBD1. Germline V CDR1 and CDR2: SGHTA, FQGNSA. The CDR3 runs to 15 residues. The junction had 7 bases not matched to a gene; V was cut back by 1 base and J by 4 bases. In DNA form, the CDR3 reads TGTGCCAGCAGCTTAGGGCCGGGACAGCAGTACGAGCAGTACTTC. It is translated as CASSLGPGQQYEQYF. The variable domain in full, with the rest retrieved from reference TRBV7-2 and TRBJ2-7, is GAGVSQSPSNKVTEKGKDVELRCDPISGHTALYWYRQSLGQGLEFLIYFQGNSAPDKSGLPSDRFSAERTGGSVSTLTIQRTQQEDSAVYLCASSLGPGQQYEQYFGPGTRLTVT.

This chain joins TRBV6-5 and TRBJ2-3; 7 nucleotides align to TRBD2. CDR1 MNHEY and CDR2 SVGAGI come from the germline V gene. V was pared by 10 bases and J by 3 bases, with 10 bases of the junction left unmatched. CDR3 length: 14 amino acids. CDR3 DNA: TGTGCCACTTCGACTAGCAGGGTTACAGATACGCAGTATTTT. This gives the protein CATSTSRVTDTQYF.

The CDR3 nucleotides read TGTGCCAGCAGCTCGGGAGTCTACGAGCAGTACTTC. This gives the protein CASSSGVYEQYF. The chain has TRBV11-2 and TRBJ2-7, with D possibly TRBD2 on 6 matching bases. Trimming cost V 4 bases and J 3 bases, with 7 bases left between them. There are 12 residues in the CDR3. Germline-derived CDR1 and CDR2 are SGHAT and FQNNGV.

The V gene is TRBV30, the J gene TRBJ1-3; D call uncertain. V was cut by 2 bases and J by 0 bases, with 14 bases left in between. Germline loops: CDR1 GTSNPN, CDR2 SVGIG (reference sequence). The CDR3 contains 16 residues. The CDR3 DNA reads TGTGCCTGGAGTCCCCCGACTTACTACTCTGGAAACACCATATATTTT. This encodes CAWSPPTYYSGNTIYF.

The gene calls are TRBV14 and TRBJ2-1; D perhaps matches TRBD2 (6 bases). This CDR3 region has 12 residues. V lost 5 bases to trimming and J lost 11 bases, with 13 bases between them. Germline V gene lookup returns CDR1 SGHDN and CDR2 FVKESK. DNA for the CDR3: TGTGCCAGCAGCGCCGGGACTGGGAAGCAGTTCTTC. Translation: CASSAGTGKQFF.

CDR3 loop: CASGLVRLAGTIGYTF. The CDR3, as DNA: TGTGCTAGTGGTTTGGTACGTCTGGCAGGTACTATCGGCTACACCTTC. The V gene is TRBV12-5, the J gene TRBJ1-2; no firm D call. Deletions cut 0 bases from V and 8 bases from J, with 19 bases between. CDR3 length equals 16 residues. In germline, CDR1 is LGHNT, CDR2 FRNRAP.

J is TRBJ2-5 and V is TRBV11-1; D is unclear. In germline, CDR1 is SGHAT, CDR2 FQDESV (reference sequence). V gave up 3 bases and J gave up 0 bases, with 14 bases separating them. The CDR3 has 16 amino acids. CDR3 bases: TGTGCCAGCAGCTTCCGACGGCAAATTTACCAAGAGACCCAGTACTTC. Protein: CASSFRRQIYQETQYF.

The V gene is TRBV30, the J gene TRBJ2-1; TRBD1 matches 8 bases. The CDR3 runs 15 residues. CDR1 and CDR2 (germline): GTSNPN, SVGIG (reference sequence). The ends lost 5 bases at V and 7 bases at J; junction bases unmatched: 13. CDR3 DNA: TGTGCCTGGGGGTCAGGGGGCATGAATAGGAATGAGCAGTTCTTC. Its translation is CAWGSGGMNRNEQFF. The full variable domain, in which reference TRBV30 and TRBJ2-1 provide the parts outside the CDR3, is SQTIHQWPATLVQPVGSPLSLECTVEGTSNPNLYWYRQAAGRGLQLLFYSVGIGQISSEVPQNLSASRPQDRQFILSSKKLLLSDSGFYLCAWGSGGMNRNEQFFGPGTRLTVL.

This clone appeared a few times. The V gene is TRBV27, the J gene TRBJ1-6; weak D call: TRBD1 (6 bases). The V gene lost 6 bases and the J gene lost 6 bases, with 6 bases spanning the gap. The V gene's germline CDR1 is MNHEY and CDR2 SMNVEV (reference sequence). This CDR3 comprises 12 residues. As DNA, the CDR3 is TGTGCCAGCAGCAGGGGTAATTCACCCCTCCACTTT. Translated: CASSRGNSPLHF.

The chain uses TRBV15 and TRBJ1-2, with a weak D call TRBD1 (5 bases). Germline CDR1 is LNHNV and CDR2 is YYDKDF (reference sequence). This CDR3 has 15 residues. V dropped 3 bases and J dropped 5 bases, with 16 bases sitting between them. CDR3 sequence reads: CATSSGDGSFYGYTF. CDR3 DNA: TGTGCCACCAGCAGCGGGGACGGATCCTTTTATGGCTACACCTTC.

In nucleotides, the CDR3 is TGTGCCAGCAGTGAAGGGAAAGGGACGGAGGACACTGAAGCTTTCTTT. The encoded protein is CASSEGKGTEDTEAFF. J is TRBJ1-1 and V is TRBV25-1; a weak D match, TRBD1 (5 bases). Per germline, CDR1 MGHDK and CDR2 SYGVNS. Trimming left V 2 bases short and J 3 bases short, with 16 bases between. This CDR3 has 16 residues.

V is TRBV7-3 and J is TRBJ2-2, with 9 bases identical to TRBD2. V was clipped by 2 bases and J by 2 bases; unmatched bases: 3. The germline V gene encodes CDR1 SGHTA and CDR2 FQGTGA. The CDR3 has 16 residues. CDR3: CASSLGAGGNTGELFF. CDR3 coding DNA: TGTGCCAGCAGCTTAGGAGCGGGGGGCAACACCGGGGAGCTGTTTTTT.

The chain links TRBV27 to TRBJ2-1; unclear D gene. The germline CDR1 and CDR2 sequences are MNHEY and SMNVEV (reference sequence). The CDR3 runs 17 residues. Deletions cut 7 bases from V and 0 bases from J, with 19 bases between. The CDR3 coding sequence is TGTGCCAGCACCCAGTCCTTGGGTGACCTCTCCTACAATGAGCAGTTCTTC. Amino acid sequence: CASTQSLGDLSYNEQFF.